Shown below are 22 T cell receptor beta chains from a single sample sequenced in a study of Graves' ophthalmopathy and Graves' hyperthyroidism. Amplification targeted the TCR beta CDR3 regions, with RNA transcripts as the source material. Second-round multiplex PCR followed a first-round RT-PCR using HTBI primers. From the multiplex PCR reads, TCRdb called clonotypes with MiXCR, one entry per CDR3 protein. Of about 220,000 distinct CDR3 sequences in the sample, about 22% were seen once. The sample taken for sequencing was peripheral blood. The source of these receptors is a woman aged 50 to 60 with Graves' ophthalmopathy.

In this sample, this clonotype turned up many times. The chain joins TRBV12-5 to TRBJ2-5; D gene ambiguous. Looked up from germline, CDR1 is LGHNT and CDR2 is FRNRAP. Trimming removed 2 bases from V and 7 bases from J, with 11 bases in between. The CDR3 has 13 residues. The CDR3 DNA reads TGTGCTAGTGGTTTGAAGATTTTGGGGACCCAGTACTTC. It translates to CASGLKILGTQYF.

There are a few counts of this clonotype. This chain uses TRBV5-1 with TRBJ2-2; no firm D call. Germline CDR1 reads SGHRS; CDR2 reads YFSETQ. The CDR3 has 14 residues. V lost 4 bases, J lost 0 bases, and 7 bases lay in between. As DNA, the CDR3 is TGCGCCAGCAGCAGATTACCGAACACCGGGGAGCTGTTTTTT. It specifies CASSRLPNTGELFF.

This clonotype was seen repeatedly, ten times or more. The chain combines TRBV11-2 with TRBJ1-3; no definite D call. The CDR3 is 16 residues long. The germline V gene encodes CDR1 SGHAT and CDR2 FQNNGV. V gave up 1 base and J gave up 0 bases, with 10 bases separating them. CDR3 sequence reads: CASSLVTAISGNTIYF. The CDR3 nucleotides read TGTGCCAGCAGCTTAGTAACGGCAATCTCTGGAAACACCATATATTTT.

This clonotype turned up a few times. The chain employs TRBV30 and TRBJ1-1; D is uncertain. This CDR3 has 12 residues. Trimming took 5 bases from V and 0 from J, leaving 7 bases between them. The germline CDR1 and CDR2 sequences are GTSNPN and SVGIG (reference sequence). CDR3 sequence: CAWWELNTEAFF. Here the CDR3 DNA reads TGTGCCTGGTGGGAGTTGAACACTGAAGCTTTCTTT.

This clonotype has ten or more counts. This chain links TRBV4-1 with TRBJ1-1, with a weak D call TRBD1 (5 bases). Trimming stripped 4 bases from V and 4 bases from J, with 16 bases between. The CDR3 loop spans 15 amino acids. Germline CDR1 and CDR2: MGHRA and YSYEKL. The CDR3: CASSPDQGSGTEAFF. The CDR3 DNA is TGCGCCAGCAGCCCAGATCAGGGTTCGGGCACTGAAGCTTTCTTT.

This clonotype was seen ten or more times. The rearrangement joins TRBV28 to TRBJ2-1, with TRBD2 matching 8 bases. The CDR3 is 15 residues long. Trimming cost V 7 bases and J 3 bases; bases outside gene matches: 8. Germline values: CDR1 MDHEN, CDR2 SYDVKM. CDR3 nucleotides: TGTGCCAGCATTCCCGGGACTAGGATCTACAATGAGCAGTTCTTC. This codes for CASIPGTRIYNEQFF.

This clonotype was seen a few times. This chain joins TRBV4-1 and TRBJ1-1; the D gene is possibly TRBD1 (6 bases). Germline V gene lookup returns CDR1 MGHRA and CDR2 YSYEKL. The CDR3 has 16 amino acids. V shed 4 bases and J shed 3 bases, with 18 bases lying between them. CDR3 in amino acids: CASSPRTVGKDTEAFF. The CDR3 DNA follows: TGCGCCAGCAGCCCACGGACAGTGGGAAAGGACACTGAAGCTTTCTTT.

This clonotype was seen at least ten times. This chain joins TRBV12-3 or TRBV12-4 and TRBJ2-2, with D perhaps given as TRBD1 or TRBD2 (5 bases each). CDR3 length equals 14 residues. V lost 6 bases, J lost 4 bases, and 12 bases lay in between. The CDR3 nucleotides are TGTGCCAGCAGAAGGGACCAGTCCACCGGGGAGCTGTTTTTT. This sequence encodes CASRRDQSTGELFF.

V usage is TRBV6-1 and J usage is TRBJ2-7, with 10 positions matching TRBD2. V dropped 7 bases and J dropped 7; count of bases not matched to a gene: 13. Germline V gene lookup returns CDR1 MNHNS and CDR2 SASEGT. CDR3 length: 15 amino acids. CDR3 sequence reads: CASTPRIAGGGEQYF. CDR3 nucleotide sequence: TGTGCCAGCACCCCCCGTATAGCGGGAGGTGGTGAGCAGTACTTC.

Many counts were recorded for this clonotype. The rearrangement links TRBV15 to TRBJ1-1; tentatively, D is TRBD1 (6 bases). Germline V CDR1 and CDR2: LNHNV, YYDKDF (reference sequence). CDR3 length: 15 amino acids. V was shortened by 3 bases and J by 7 bases, with 18 bases between the two germline ends. The CDR3 nucleotides are TGTGCCACCAGCAGTCCGGAGAGGGGGGTCATTGAAGCTTTCTTT. Its protein product is CATSSPERGVIEAFF.

This chain connects TRBV28 to TRBJ2-7; a possible D gene is TRBD2 (6 bases). Per germline, CDR1 MDHEN and CDR2 SYDVKM. CDR3 length equals 14 residues. Trimming cost V 3 bases and J 2 bases, with 11 bases left between them. CDR3 nucleotide sequence: TGTGCCAGCAGTTTGGCGGGACGACCCTACGAGCAGTACTTC. It is translated as CASSLAGRPYEQYF.

This clonotype was counted ten times or more. CDR3 coding DNA: TGTGCCGTATCGGGACAGGGGGCAGAGACCCAGTACTTC. This translates into CAVSGQGAETQYF. The rearrangement links TRBV10-3 to TRBJ2-5; 12 bases agree with TRBD1. The CDR3 length is 13 residues. CDR1 and CDR2 (germline): ENHRY, SYGVKD. V lost 11 bases, J lost 4 bases, and 5 bases stayed unmatched.

This clonotype appeared many times. V is TRBV2 and J is TRBJ2-7, with 8 bases identical to TRBD1. The CDR3 is made up of 14 amino acids. After removal of 7 bases from V and 3 bases from J, the junction contained 8 bases not matched to a gene. Germline lookup yields CDR1 SNHLY and CDR2 FYNNEI. The CDR3 DNA follows: TGTGCCAGCAATGGAGGGGACAGGTTCTACGAGCAGTACTTC. The encoded protein is CASNGGDRFYEQYF.

This clonotype occurred many times. V and J are TRBV6-1 and TRBJ2-7; 8 positions agree with TRBD2. With V trimmed by 6 bases and J by 5 bases, 15 bases remained unmatched. The CDR3 totals 16 residues. Germline V gene lookup returns CDR1 MNHNS and CDR2 SASEGT. CDR3 residues: CASSSAGGLDIHEQYF. The CDR3 coding sequence is TGTGCCAGCAGCTCCGCCGGGGGACTAGACATCCACGAGCAGTACTTC.

In this sample, this clonotype turned up many times. This chain links TRBV24-1 with TRBJ2-2; D gene uncertain. There are 15 residues in the CDR3. V was shortened by 0 bases and J by 6 bases, with 10 bases between the two germline ends. Germline CDR1 is KGHDR and CDR2 is SFDVKD. In DNA, the CDR3 is TGTGCCACCAGTGATTTGGGCAGTCAGGCCGGGGAGCTGTTTTTT. Its protein is CATSDLGSQAGELFF.

This clonotype was observed a single time. J is TRBJ1-5 and V is TRBV20-1, with D perhaps matching TRBD1 (5 bases). Germline assignment: CDR1 DFQATT and CDR2 SNEGSKA (reference sequence). This CDR3 has 15 amino acids. With 4 bases removed from V and 1 base from J, the gap between germline ends came to 14 bases. The CDR3: CSAKIDSLSNQPQHF. In DNA form, the CDR3 reads TGCAGTGCTAAAATCGACAGTCTAAGCAATCAGCCCCAGCATTTT.

The V gene is TRBV5-1, the J gene TRBJ2-5; a possible D gene is TRBD2 (6 bases). The V and J ends lost 0 bases and 4 bases respectively, with 19 bases between them. The CDR3 loop spans 17 amino acids. CDR1 and CDR2 from the germline V gene are SGHRS and YFSETQ. CDR3 sequence: CASSLAQVSGPPETQYF. The CDR3 DNA reads as TGCGCCAGCAGCTTGGCCCAGGTTAGCGGACCTCCAGAGACCCAGTACTTC.

This clonotype has ten or more counts. The CDR3 coding sequence is TGTGCCAGCAGCTTAGGAAGGGGCGCCTACGAGCAGTACTTC. Its protein product is CASSLGRGAYEQYF. The chain carries TRBV7-2 and TRBJ2-7; weak D call: TRBD1 (5 bases). Deletions cut 1 base from V and 2 bases from J, with 9 bases between. Germline CDR1 SGHTA, CDR2 FQGNSA. This CDR3 spans 14 amino acids.

This clonotype was counted at least ten times. The V call is TRBV6-1, the J call TRBJ2-2; a weak D match, TRBD2 (6 bases). Trimming shortened V by 2 bases and J by 16 bases, and 23 bases separated the two germline ends. Germline V lookup: CDR1 MNHNS, CDR2 SASEGT. This CDR3 comprises 15 residues. The CDR3 DNA is TGTGCCAGCAGTGAAACCCTAGGGACTGAGTTTGGGCCGTTTTTT. This codes for CASSETLGTEFGPFF.

The table lists this clonotype with a few counts. Possible read error: a much larger clone is one base away. This chain links TRBV29-1 with TRBJ2-2; 7 bases match TRBD2. The CDR3 consists of 14 residues. The germline V gene encodes CDR1 SQVTM and CDR2 ANQGSEA. V shed 6 bases, J shed 4 bases, and the junction held 8 bases outside the gene matches. In DNA, the CDR3 is TGCAGCGTCCGGGCGGGGGTCAGCACCGGGGAGCTGTTTTTT. This translates into CSVRAGVSTGELFF.

In its sample, this clonotype was seen many times. The rearrangement joins TRBV7-8 to TRBJ2-2; TRBD2 matches at 14 bases. Germline-derived CDR1 and CDR2 are SGHVS and FQNEAQ. Germline trimming cut 6 bases from V and 0 bases from J; bases unmatched to any gene: 3. The CDR3 spans 17 residues. This chain's CDR3 is CASSRLAGGTNTGELFF. The CDR3 bases are TGTGCCAGCAGTCGACTAGCGGGAGGGACGAACACCGGGGAGCTGTTTTTT. Variable domain in full (rest from reference TRBV7-8 and TRBJ2-2): GAGVSQSPRYKVAKRGQDVALRCDPISGHVSLFWYQQALGQGPEFLTYFQNEAQLDKSGLPSDRFFAERPEGSVSTLKIQRTQQEDSAVYLCASSRLAGGTNTGELFFGEGSRLTVL.

This clonotype was recorded many times. The chain carries TRBV7-9 and TRBJ1-2; perhaps TRBD1 as D (6 bases). Trimming took off 1 base at V and 7 bases at J, with 13 bases between the two ends. This CDR3 has 14 amino acids. CDR1 is SEHNR, CDR2 FQNEAQ, per germline (reference sequence). The CDR3 sequence: CASSLEQGFSGYTF. The CDR3 DNA is TGTGCCAGCAGCTTAGAACAGGGTTTCAGTGGCTACACCTTC. The variable domain in full, with the rest retrieved from reference TRBV7-9 and TRBJ1-2, is DTGVSQNPRHKITKRGQNVTFRCDPISEHNRLYWYRQTLGQGPEFLTYFQNEAQLEKSRLLSDRFSAERPKGSFSTLEIQRTEQGDSAMYLCASSLEQGFSGYTFGSGTRLTVV.